The 15 T cell receptor beta chains presented below share a single source sample, sequenced in a study of PD-1 blockade in classical Hodgkin lymphoma. Relapse was seen in all patients after autologous stem cell transplantation, and brentuximab vedotin exposure was variable. Repertoires were generated with immunoSEQ multiplex PCR, while TCRdb's copy carries only in-frame clones and drops some. The data contain about 34,000 clones, over 65% of them seen just once; the ten biggest clones take up roughly 15%. Sequencing used peripheral blood mononuclear cells (PBMCs), obtained before the second cycle of nivolumab. These receptors all come from a human donor with classical Hodgkin lymphoma.

The chain carries TRBV29-1 and TRBJ1-1; the D gene is possibly TRBD1 (6 bases). Germline V gene sequence: CDR1 SQVTM, CDR2 ANQGSEA. The CDR3 totals 12 residues. V was trimmed by 1 base and J by 11 bases, leaving 14 bases between them. CDR3 nucleotide sequence: TGCAGCGTTGAAGCCCGGGACAATAGGGCTTTCTTT. Translated, it gives CSVEARDNRAFF.

This chain connects TRBV6-4 to TRBJ2-1; TRBD1 agrees at 9 bases. This CDR3 has 17 residues. J was trimmed by 2 bases and V by 0 bases; bases with no gene match: 5. Germline CDR1 MRHNA, CDR2 SNTAGT. CDR3 nucleotide sequence: TGTGCCAGCAGTGACTCGACAGGGGGGCCAACCTACAATGAGCAGTTCTTC. Translating it yields CASSDSTGGPTYNEQFF.

The chain couples TRBV7-2 to TRBJ2-7; D remains ambiguous. The V end was cut by 2 bases, the J end by 2 bases, with 10 bases between. From germline, CDR1 is SGHTA and CDR2 FQGNSA. This CDR3 is 14 amino acids long. Here the CDR3 reads CASSLWTEAYEQYF. CDR3 nucleotides: TGTGCCAGCAGCTTATGGACGGAAGCCTACGAGCAGTACTTC.

The chain uses TRBV19 and TRBJ1-5, with no clear D. CDR3 size: 12 residues. V lost 3 bases, J lost 5 bases, and 5 bases lay in between. Per germline, CDR1 LNHDA and CDR2 SQIVND (reference sequence). The CDR3 protein is CASSIGYQPQHF. The CDR3 DNA is TGTGCCAGTAGTATTGGGTATCAGCCCCAGCATTTT.

The chain combines TRBV7-9 with TRBJ2-5; 8 positions match TRBD1. The CDR3 length is 14 residues. V shed 5 bases and J 1 base; nucleotides not matched to a gene: 3. Germline CDR1 and CDR2: SEHNR and FQNEAQ (reference sequence). The CDR3 DNA is TGTGCCAGCAGCGGAACAGGGGGCCAAGAGACCCAGTACTTC. This encodes CASSGTGGQETQYF.

A remark on this clone: One end of the junction fails to match germline, which may point to a read error. The V gene is TRBV10-3, the J gene TRBJ1-2; 11 bases match TRBD1. Germline loops: CDR1 ENHRY, CDR2 SYGVKD. This CDR3 is built from 12 residues. CDR3 nucleotide sequence: TGTGCCAGCAGTTGGACAGGGGGCGGCTACACCTTC. Its protein product is CASSWTGGGYTF.

This rearrangement joins TRBV7-9 to TRBJ1-2, with D possibly matching TRBD1 (6 bases). Germline CDR1 and CDR2: SEHNR and FQNEAQ (reference sequence). Trimming stripped 4 bases from V and 2 bases from J, with 14 bases between. This CDR3 spans 15 amino acids. CDR3 in amino acids: CASSSAGTFNYGYTF. The DNA for the CDR3 is TGTGCCAGCAGCTCAGCCGGGACATTCAACTATGGCTACACCTTC.

The V and J genes are TRBV9 and TRBJ2-3; D may be TRBD1 (6 bases). Trimming removed 4 bases from V and 3 bases from J, with 21 bases in between. Germline V gene lookup returns CDR1 SGDLS and CDR2 YYNGEE. The CDR3 is 17 residues long. CDR3 nucleotide sequence: TGTGCCAGCAGCCGAACCCTAGCAGGGGCTGTAACAGATACGCAGTATTTT. This gives the protein CASSRTLAGAVTDTQYF.

The chain carries TRBV18 and TRBJ1-2, with no clear D. The CDR3 loop spans 14 amino acids. The germline V gene has CDR1 KGHSH and CDR2 LQKENI. V was trimmed by 2 bases and J by 6 bases, leaving 13 bases between them. CDR3 amino acids: CASSPFSGTDGYTF. For the CDR3, the DNA is TGTGCCAGCTCACCATTCTCAGGAACGGATGGCTACACCTTC.

J is TRBJ1-6 and V is TRBV5-4, with D perhaps matching TRBD1 (6 bases). CDR3 length: 16 amino acids. Per germline, CDR1 SGHNT and CDR2 YYREEE (reference sequence). With 4 bases removed from V and 4 bases from J, the gap between germline ends came to 15 bases. CDR3 DNA: TGTGCCAGCAGCCAGGGGACTCCAGATTATAATTCACCCCTCCACTTT. Amino acid sequence: CASSQGTPDYNSPLHF.

This chain links TRBV7-9 with TRBJ1-3; D ambiguous. The germline gives CDR1 SEHNR, CDR2 FQNEAQ (reference sequence). CDR3 length: 14 amino acids. Trimming pared 7 bases from V and 0 bases from J, leaving 10 bases between. The DNA of the CDR3 is TGTGCCAGCACCCAGATGAGCTCTGGAAACACCATATATTTT. Residues: CASTQMSSGNTIYF.

CDR3 protein: CASSYPDGIEQYF. The CDR3 DNA is TGTGCCAGCAGTTACCCCGACGGGATCGAGCAGTACTTC. This chain links TRBV6-6 with TRBJ2-7; possibly TRBD2 for D (5 bases). The germline V and J ends were trimmed by 2 bases and 6 bases, with 11 bases remaining between them. Germline CDR1 is MNHNY and CDR2 is SVGAGI (reference sequence). This CDR3 has 13 amino acids.

The chain employs TRBV25-1 and TRBJ2-1; 7 bases are a match to TRBD1. Germline V gene sequence: CDR1 MGHDK, CDR2 SYGVNS. The CDR3 covers 14 residues. The J segment lost 8 bases and the V segment lost 0 bases, leaving 4 bases of the junction unmatched. This CDR3 reads CASSEYRGIDEQFF. The CDR3 coding sequence is TGTGCCAGCAGTGAATACAGGGGGATCGATGAGCAGTTCTTC.

V and J are TRBV29-1 and TRBJ1-2; D gene uncertain. The germline V gene encodes CDR1 SQVTM and CDR2 ANQGSEA. The V gene lost 4 bases and the J gene lost 6 bases, with 15 bases spanning the gap. The CDR3 runs 13 residues. The chain's CDR3 is CSVGTRVSNGYTF. In DNA form, the CDR3 reads TGCAGCGTTGGAACTAGGGTATCTAATGGCTACACCTTC.

The CDR3: CASSLEGVRRVYEQYF. The DNA of the CDR3 is TGTGCCAGCAGCTTGGAGGGGGTCCGAAGGGTCTACGAGCAGTACTTC. This chain links TRBV5-6 with TRBJ2-7; the D gene is possibly TRBD1 (6 bases). Germline V gene lookup returns CDR1 SGHDT and CDR2 YYEEEE. This CDR3 contains 16 residues. Trimming removed 0 bases at V and 3 bases at J, with 16 bases between. Full variable domain (missing parts from reference TRBV5-6 and TRBJ2-7): DAGVTQSPTHLIKTRGQQVTLRCSPKSGHDTVSWYQQALGQGPQFIFQYYEEEERQRGNFPDRFSGHQFPNYSSELNVNALLLGDSALYLCASSLEGVRRVYEQYFGPGTRLTVT.